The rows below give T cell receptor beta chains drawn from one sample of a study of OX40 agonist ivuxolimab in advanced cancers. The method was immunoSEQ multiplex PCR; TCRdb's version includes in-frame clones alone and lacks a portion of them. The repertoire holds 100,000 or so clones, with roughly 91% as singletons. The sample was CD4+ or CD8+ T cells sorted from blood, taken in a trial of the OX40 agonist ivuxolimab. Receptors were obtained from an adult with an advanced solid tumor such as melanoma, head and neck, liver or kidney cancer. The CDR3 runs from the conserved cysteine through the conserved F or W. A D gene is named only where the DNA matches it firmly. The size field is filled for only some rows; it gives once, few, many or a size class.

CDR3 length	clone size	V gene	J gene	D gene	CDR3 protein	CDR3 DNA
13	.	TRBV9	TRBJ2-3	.	CASSVGRGNTQYF	TGTGCCAGCAGCGTAGGTCGCGGCAATACGCAGTATTTT
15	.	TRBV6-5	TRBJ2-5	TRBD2	CASSLRRGGGKTQYF	TGTGCCAGCAGTTTACGTAGGGGCGGGGGTAAGACCCAGTACTTC
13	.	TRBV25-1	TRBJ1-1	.	CASSDPWYTEAFF	TGTGCCAGCAGTGATCCCTGGTACACTGAAGCTTTCTTT
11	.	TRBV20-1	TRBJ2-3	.	CSAARVDTQYF	TGCAGTGCTGCGCGGGTAGATACGCAGTATTTT
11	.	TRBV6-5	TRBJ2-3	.	CASSPVDTQYF	TGTGCCAGCAGTCCCGTTGATACGCAGTATTTT
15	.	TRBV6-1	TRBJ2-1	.	CASSEAGLAGNEQFF	TGTGCCAGCAGTGAAGCGGGGCTAGCCGGCAATGAGCAGTTCTTC
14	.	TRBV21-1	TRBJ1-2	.	CASSKGGSNYGYTF	TGTGCCAGCAGCAAAGGGGGCTCGAACTATGGCTACACCTTC
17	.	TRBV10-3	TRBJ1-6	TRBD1	CAISELHTGQGRSPLHF	TGTGCCATCAGTGAGCTACATACGGGACAGGGGAGATCACCCCTCCACTTT
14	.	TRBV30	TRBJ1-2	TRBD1	CATDRAASNYGYTF	TGTGCCACGGACAGGGCGGCCTCTAACTATGGCTACACCTTC
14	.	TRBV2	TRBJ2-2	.	CASTRDTSTGELFF	TGTGCCAGCACTCGAGACACCTCCACCGGGGAGCTGTTTTTT
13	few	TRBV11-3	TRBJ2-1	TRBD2	CASSSGTNNEQFF	TGTGCCAGCAGCTCCGGGACTAACAATGAGCAGTTCTTC
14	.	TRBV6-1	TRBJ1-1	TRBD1	CASSEGGQGWGAFF	TGTGCCAGCAGTGAGGGGGGACAGGGTTGGGGAGCTTTCTTT
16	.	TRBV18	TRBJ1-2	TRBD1	CASSPSTGGGTYGYTF	TGTGCCAGCTCACCGTCGACAGGGGGAGGTACTTATGGCTACACCTTC
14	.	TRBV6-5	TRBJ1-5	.	CASSYSGFAQPQHF	TGTGCCAGCAGTTACTCAGGGTTTGCTCAGCCCCAGCATTTT
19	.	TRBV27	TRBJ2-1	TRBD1	CASRALKGTGVSSYNEQFF	TGTGCCAGCAGGGCCCTCAAGGGGACAGGAGTAAGCTCCTACAATGAGCAGTTCTTC
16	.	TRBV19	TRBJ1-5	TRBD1	CASSTYTGGGNQPQHF	TGTGCCAGTAGTACTTACACAGGGGGCGGAAATCAGCCCCAGCATTTT
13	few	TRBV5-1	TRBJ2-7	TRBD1	CASSRQTGDEQYF	TGCGCCAGCAGTCGACAGACAGGGGACGAGCAGTACTTC
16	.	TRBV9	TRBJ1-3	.	CASSVGEGVSGNTIYF	TGTGCCAGCAGCGTAGGTGAGGGTGTGAGCGGAAACACCATATATTTT
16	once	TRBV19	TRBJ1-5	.	CASSNQGQTLLSPQHF	TGTGCCAGTAGTAACCAAGGACAGACCTTGCTTTCACCCCAGCATTTT
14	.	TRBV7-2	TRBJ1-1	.	CASSLGGSGTEAFF	TGTGCCAGCAGCTTAGGGGGCAGTGGCACTGAAGCTTTCTTT
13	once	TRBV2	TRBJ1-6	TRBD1	CASRDRAERALHF	TGTGCCAGCCGGGACAGGGCCGAAAGGGCCCTCCACTTT
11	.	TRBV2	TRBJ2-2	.	CASRDIGELFF	TGTGCCAGCAGAGACATCGGGGAGCTGTTTTTT
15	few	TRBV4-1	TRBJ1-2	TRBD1	CASSPPDRGGYGYTF	TGCGCCAGCAGCCCCCCCGACAGGGGTGGCTATGGCTACACCTTC
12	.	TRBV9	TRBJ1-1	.	CAKREPGTEAFF	TGTGCCAAGAGGGAACCAGGCACTGAAGCTTTCTTT
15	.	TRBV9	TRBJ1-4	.	CASSVDPLPGEKLFF	TGTGCCAGCAGCGTAGACCCCCTTCCGGGGGAAAAACTGTTTTTT
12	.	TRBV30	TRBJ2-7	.	CAWSRTQDEQYF	TGTGCCTGGAGCCGGACGCAGGACGAGCAGTACTTC
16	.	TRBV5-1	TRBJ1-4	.	CASSNTPGTLNEKLFF	TGCGCCAGCAGCAATACTCCCGGGACATTAAATGAAAAACTGTTTTTT
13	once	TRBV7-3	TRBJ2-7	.	CASSPRGRAAQYF	TGTGCCAGCAGCCCCAGGGGCAGGGCGGCGCAGTACTTC
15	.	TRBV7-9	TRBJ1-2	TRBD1	CASSTRTGPNYGYTF	TGTGCCAGCAGCACCCGGACAGGGCCCAACTATGGCTACACCTTC
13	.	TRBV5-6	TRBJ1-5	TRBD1	CASSGQGDQPQHF	TGTGCCAGCAGCGGACAGGGGGATCAGCCCCAGCATTTT
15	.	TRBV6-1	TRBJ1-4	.	CASSEKMGANEKLFF	TGTGCCAGCAGTGAAAAAATGGGGGCTAATGAAAAACTGTTTTTT
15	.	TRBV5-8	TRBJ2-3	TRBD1	CAGTGDRGLADTQYF	TGTGCCGGTACCGGGGACAGGGGGCTGGCAGATACGCAGTATTTT
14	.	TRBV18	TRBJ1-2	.	CASSPTQGTYGYTF	TGTGCCAGCTCACCCACCCAGGGGACCTATGGCTACACCTTC
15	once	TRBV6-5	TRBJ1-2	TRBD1	CASSYSTGKGYGYTF	TGTGCCAGCAGTTACTCGACAGGGAAGGGCTATGGCTACACCTTC
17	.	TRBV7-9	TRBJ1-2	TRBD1	CASSLGQGLVVGYGYTF	TGTGCCAGCAGCCTAGGACAGGGGCTGGTTGTAGGCTATGGCTACACCTTC
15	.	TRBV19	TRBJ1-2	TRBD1	CASSMGQGAYDGYTF	TGTGCCAGTAGTATGGGACAGGGGGCCTATGATGGCTACACCTTC
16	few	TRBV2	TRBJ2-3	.	CASSDPGAASTDTQYF	TGTGCCAGCAGCGACCCCGGAGCGGCATCCACAGATACGCAGTATTTT
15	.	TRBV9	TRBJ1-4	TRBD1	CASSAQGARNEKLFF	TGTGCCAGCAGCGCACAGGGGGCACGGAATGAAAAACTGTTTTTT
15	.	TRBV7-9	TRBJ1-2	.	CASSQPGRENYGYTF	TGTGCCAGCTCCCAACCAGGCAGGGAAAACTATGGCTACACCTTC
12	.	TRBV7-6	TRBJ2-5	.	CASSLAPETQYF	TGTGCCAGCAGCTTAGCGCCAGAGACCCAGTACTTC
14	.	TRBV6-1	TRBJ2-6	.	CASLRGPGANVLTF	TGTGCCAGCCTTCGGGGTCCTGGGGCCAACGTCCTGACTTTC
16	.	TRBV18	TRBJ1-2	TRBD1	CASSSTTGAPAYGYTF	TGTGCCAGCTCATCTACTACAGGGGCCCCTGCTTATGGCTACACCTTC
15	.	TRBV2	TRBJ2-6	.	CASSESGNGANVLTF	TGTGCCAGCAGTGAATCGGGGAATGGGGCCAACGTCCTGACTTTC
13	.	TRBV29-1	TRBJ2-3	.	CSVEKGTGDTQYF	TGCAGCGTTGAAAAGGGGACGGGAGATACGCAGTATTTT
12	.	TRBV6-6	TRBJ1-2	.	CASSRDSYGYTF	TGTGCCAGCAGTAGAGACAGCTATGGCTACACCTTC
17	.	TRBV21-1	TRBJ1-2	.	CASSTQNGRGANYGYTF	TGTGCCAGCAGCACTCAGAACGGCAGGGGAGCGAACTATGGCTACACCTTC
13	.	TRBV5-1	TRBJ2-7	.	CASKVADNYEQYF	TGCGCCAGCAAGGTGGCGGATAACTACGAGCAGTACTTC
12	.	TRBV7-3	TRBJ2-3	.	CASSSGVDTQYF	TGTGCCAGCAGCTCCGGGGTAGATACGCAGTATTTT
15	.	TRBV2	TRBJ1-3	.	CASSPQGNSRNTIYF	TGTGCCAGCAGTCCACAGGGCAACTCCCGAAACACCATATATTTT
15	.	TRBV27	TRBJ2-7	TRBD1	CASSLKGQGSHEQYF	TGTGCCAGCAGTTTAAAAGGACAGGGCTCTCACGAGCAGTACTTC
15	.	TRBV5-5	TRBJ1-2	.	CASSLVVGGWYGYTF	TGTGCCAGCAGCTTGGTGGTCGGGGGATGGTATGGCTACACCTTC
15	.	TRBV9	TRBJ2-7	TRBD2	CASSVGLAETYEQYF	TGTGCCAGCAGCGTAGGGCTAGCGGAGACCTACGAGCAGTACTTC
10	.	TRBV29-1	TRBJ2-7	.	CSVQDGEQYF	TGCAGCGTCCAGGACGGGGAGCAGTACTTC
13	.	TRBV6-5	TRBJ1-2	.	CATGRPLNYGYTF	TGTGCCACCGGACGGCCTTTGAACTATGGCTACACCTTC
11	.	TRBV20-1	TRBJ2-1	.	CSAREDSSPFF	TGCAGTGCTAGGGAGGACAGTAGCCCGTTCTTC
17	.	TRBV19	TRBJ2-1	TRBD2	CASSIRIGLGLNNEQFF	TGTGCCAGTAGTATAAGGATTGGACTAGGGCTTAACAATGAGCAGTTCTTC
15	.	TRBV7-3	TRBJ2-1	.	CASSSSLGGLPEQFF	TGTGCCAGCAGCTCGTCACTAGGGGGACTCCCAGAGCAGTTCTTC
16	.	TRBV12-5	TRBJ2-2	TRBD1	CASGLSTGVATGELFF	TGTGCTAGTGGTTTGTCGACAGGGGTAGCCACCGGGGAGCTGTTTTTT